This T cell receptor (beta chain) was recovered during a study of T cells after yellow fever vaccination. Study findings and constraints: Clonotype sharing between CD4 and CD8 compartments was small.

TCRdb re-analysed the 5' RACE reads in MiXCR, keeping a single row per CDR3 protein. The table lists 200,000 to 250,000 distinct CDR3 sequences, approximately 3% of them singletons. In its sample, this clonotype was seen a few times. What it binds is not known. The V gene's germline CDR1 is SGHDT and CDR2 YYEEEE. The CDR3 has 16 amino acids. Unmatched junction bases numbered 10, after V lost 4 bases and J lost 2 bases. V is TRBV5-6 and J is TRBJ2-5; 8 bases map to TRBD2. Specimen: CD4+ T cells sorted from PBMCs, collected 10 days after the yellow fever booster vaccination. This clonotype originated in a man aged 18 to 35 who received the YFV17D yellow fever vaccine. CDR3 DNA sequence: TGTGCCAGCAGCCAACTTTCTGCGGGGGGACAAGAGACCCAGTACTTC. This gives the protein CASSQLSAGGQETQYF.